The 16 T cell receptor beta chains below were found in one sample sequenced in a study of blood T cell repertoires in COVID-19. The protocol was immunoSEQ multiplex PCR, while the TCRdb copy is restricted to in-frame clones and leaves out a portion. The table shows about 200,000 clones, with almost 90% occurring only once. Source material: peripheral blood. Receptor source: a man aged 18 to 30 with active or convalescent COVID-19.

V usage is TRBV9 and J usage is TRBJ2-1, with D tentatively TRBD1 (6 bases). Germline V lookup: CDR1 SGDLS, CDR2 YYNGEE. This CDR3 is built from 15 residues. The V and J ends lost 5 bases and 1 base respectively, with 13 bases between them. The CDR3 is CASRDSNSSYNEQFF. The CDR3 DNA follows: TGTGCCAGCAGGGACAGCAACTCATCCTACAATGAGCAGTTCTTC.

Written as DNA, the CDR3 is TGTGCCAGCAGTTGGGGCGGCACAGACTACGAGCAGTACTTC. The encoded protein is CASSWGGTDYEQYF. The chain has TRBV6-5 and TRBJ2-7; a possible D gene is TRBD1 (5 bases). The germline V gene has CDR1 MNHEY and CDR2 SVGAGI. The CDR3 spans 14 residues. The germline V and J ends were trimmed by 4 bases and 3 bases, with 13 bases remaining between them.

The chain links TRBV7-9 to TRBJ1-4; the D gene is possibly TRBD1 (6 bases). V lost 4 bases and J 0 bases, leaving 9 bases between the germline ends. CDR3 length: 15 residues. Germline CDR1 reads SEHNR; CDR2 reads FQNEAQ (reference sequence). The CDR3 here is CASSSTGSTNEKLFF. CDR3 DNA: TGTGCCAGCAGCTCCACAGGGTCAACTAATGAAAAACTGTTTTTT.

V usage is TRBV27 and J usage is TRBJ2-7; D call uncertain. The V and J ends lost 2 bases and 5 bases respectively, with 4 bases between them. Looked up from germline, CDR1 is MNHEY and CDR2 is SMNVEV (reference sequence). The CDR3 is made up of 11 amino acids. The CDR3 nucleotides read TGTGCCAGCAGTTTAGGCCACGAGCAGTACTTC. Residues: CASSLGHEQYF.

V usage is TRBV18 and J usage is TRBJ2-2; D is possibly TRBD1 (5 bases). The CDR3 has 14 amino acids. The V end lost 3 bases, the J end lost 0 bases, and 5 bases lay between the germline ends. CDR1 KGHSH and CDR2 LQKENI come from the germline V gene. The CDR3 DNA reads TGTGCCAGCTCACCGACAGCGAACACCGGGGAGCTGTTTTTT. This translates into CASSPTANTGELFF.

The chain couples TRBV29-1 to TRBJ1-1; the match to TRBD1 covers 11 bases. V was pared by 5 bases and J by 5 bases, with 7 bases of the junction left unmatched. CDR3 length: 14 residues. Germline loops: CDR1 SQVTM, CDR2 ANQGSEA. CDR3 protein: CSVRKGTGGTEAFF. The DNA of the CDR3 is TGCAGCGTTCGAAAAGGGACAGGGGGAACTGAAGCTTTCTTT. Drawing the rest from reference TRBV29-1 and TRBJ1-1, the complete variable domain is SAVISQKPSRDICQRGTSLTIQCQVDSQVTMMFWYRQQPGQSLTLIATANQGSEATYESGFVIDKFPISRPNLTFSTLTVSNMSPEDSSIYLCSVRKGTGGTEAFFGQGTRLTVV.

As DNA, the CDR3 is TGTGCCAGCAGCTTACGGGACATAGGGCACAATGAGCAGTTCTTC. Its translation: CASSLRDIGHNEQFF. This rearrangement joins TRBV7-8 to TRBJ2-1; D might be TRBD1 (6 bases). Looked up from germline, CDR1 is SGHVS and CDR2 is FQNEAQ. The CDR3 is 15 residues long. The V and J ends lost 2 bases and 5 bases respectively, with 13 bases between them.

CDR3 nucleotide sequence: TGTGCCAGCAGTTCGATAACAGGAGCCCTCACCGGGGAGCTGTTTTTT. Translated: CASSSITGALTGELFF. This rearrangement joins TRBV27 to TRBJ2-2, with a tentative D call TRBD1 (5 bases). V lost 4 bases and J lost 4, with 16 bases in between. From germline, CDR1 is MNHEY and CDR2 SMNVEV (reference sequence). This CDR3 spans 16 amino acids.

The chain combines TRBV6-1 with TRBJ1-1; 9 bases are a match to TRBD1. The CDR3 length is 13 residues. V lost 6 bases to trimming and J lost 3 bases; unmatched junction nucleotides: 2. CDR1 and CDR2 from the germline V gene are MNHNS and SASEGT. The CDR3 DNA reads as TGTGCCAGCAGGGGGACAGGGTACACTGAAGCTTTCTTT. Its protein is CASRGTGYTEAFF.

The rearrangement links TRBV5-4 to TRBJ2-1, with 7 bases that match TRBD1. CDR3 length equals 15 residues. Germline lookup yields CDR1 SGHNT and CDR2 YYREEE (reference sequence). Unmatched junction bases numbered 13, after V lost 10 bases and J lost 3 bases. The chain's CDR3 is CAPGVPGQYYNEQFF. Written as DNA, the CDR3 is TGTGCCCCGGGTGTCCCGGGACAGTACTACAATGAGCAGTTCTTC.

V and J are TRBV7-8 and TRBJ1-1; no firm D call. V was clipped by 1 base and J by 1 base, with 7 bases between them. The CDR3 has 14 residues. CDR1 is SGHVS, CDR2 FQNEAQ, per germline. CDR3 sequence (DNA): TGTGCCAGCAGCTTAGGGTACGGGAACACTGAAGCTTTCTTT. Encoded protein: CASSLGYGNTEAFF.

DNA of the CDR3: TGTGCCAGCAGCTTAGACTTCACCGGGGAGCTGTTTTTT. This gives the protein CASSLDFTGELFF. This chain links TRBV11-3 with TRBJ2-2; no reliable D call. With 0 bases removed from V and 4 bases from J, the gap between germline ends came to 3 bases. Germline-derived CDR1 and CDR2 are SGHNT and YENEEA. The CDR3 covers 13 residues. Together with reference TRBV11-3 and TRBJ2-2, the CDR3 gives the full variable domain: EAGVVQSPRYKIIEKKQPVAFWCNPISGHNTLYWYLQNLGQGPELLIRYENEEAVDDSQLPKDRFSAERLKGVDSTLKIQPAELGDSAVYLCASSLDFTGELFFGEGSRLTVL.

The rearrangement links TRBV7-9 to TRBJ2-3, with TRBD1 matching over 7 bases. Per germline, CDR1 SEHNR and CDR2 FQNEAQ (reference sequence). The CDR3 consists of 19 residues. The V gene end was trimmed by 1 base and the J gene end by 4 bases; junction bases not matched to a gene: 17. CDR3 coding DNA: TGTGCCAGCAGCTTAGGACAGGGCAGGAGCGGTCGGGTCTCAGATACGCAGTATTTT. This codes for CASSLGQGRSGRVSDTQYF.

This clone showed up just once. This chain joins TRBV6-5 and TRBJ2-1; 10 nucleotides line up with TRBD2. V lost 0 bases and J lost 8; bases outside the gene matches: 7. From germline, CDR1 is MNHEY and CDR2 SVGAGI. The CDR3 has 16 amino acids. The CDR3 DNA is TGTGCCAGCAGTTACTCCCCTAGCGGGAGAGGATATGAGCAGTTCTTC. It specifies CASSYSPSGRGYEQFF.

This sequence joins TRBV19 and TRBJ2-7; perhaps TRBD1 as D (6 bases). The V end lost 5 bases, the J end lost 2 bases, and 16 bases lay between the germline ends. The CDR3 has 15 residues. Germline CDR1 LNHDA, CDR2 SQIVND (reference sequence). The CDR3 is CASSSAGRGTYEQYF. In DNA form, the CDR3 reads TGTGCCAGTAGTTCCGCGGGCAGGGGAACCTACGAGCAGTACTTC.

J is TRBJ2-1 and V is TRBV30; possible D gene TRBD1, 5 bases. The CDR3 length is 15 residues. V was shortened by 3 bases and J by 9 bases, with 21 bases between the two germline ends. The germline V gene has CDR1 GTSNPN and CDR2 SVGIG (reference sequence). CDR3 region: CAWRERGSLLGEQFF. Written as DNA, the CDR3 is TGTGCCTGGAGGGAAAGGGGTAGCTTGCTCGGTGAGCAGTTCTTC.